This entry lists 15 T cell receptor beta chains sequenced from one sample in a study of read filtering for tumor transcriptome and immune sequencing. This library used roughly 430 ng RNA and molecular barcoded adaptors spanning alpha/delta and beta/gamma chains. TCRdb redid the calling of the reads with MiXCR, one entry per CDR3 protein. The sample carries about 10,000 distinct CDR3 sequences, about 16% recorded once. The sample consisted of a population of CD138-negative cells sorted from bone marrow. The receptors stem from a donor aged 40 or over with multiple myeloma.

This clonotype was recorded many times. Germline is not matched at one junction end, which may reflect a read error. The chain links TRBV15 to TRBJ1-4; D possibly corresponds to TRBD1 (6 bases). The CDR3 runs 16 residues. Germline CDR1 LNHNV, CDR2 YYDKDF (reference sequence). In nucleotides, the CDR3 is TGTGCCACCAGCAGAGCCGGCGAGGGACAACGTGAAAAACGGTTTTTT. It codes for CATSRAGEGQREKRFF.

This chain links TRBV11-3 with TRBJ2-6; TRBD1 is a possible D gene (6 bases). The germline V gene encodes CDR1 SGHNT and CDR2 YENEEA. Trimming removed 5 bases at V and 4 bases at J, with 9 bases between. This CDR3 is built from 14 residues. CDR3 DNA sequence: TGTGCCAGCAGCCCAGGACAGGGGGCCAACGTCCTGACTTTC. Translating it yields CASSPGQGANVLTF.

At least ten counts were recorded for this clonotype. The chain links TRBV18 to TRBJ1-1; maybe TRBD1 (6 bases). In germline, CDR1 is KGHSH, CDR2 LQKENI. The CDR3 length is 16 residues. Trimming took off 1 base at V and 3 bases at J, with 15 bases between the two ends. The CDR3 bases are TGTGCCAGCTCACCACGGCAGGCCTCAGGGGACACTGAAGCTTTCTTT. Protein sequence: CASSPRQASGDTEAFF.

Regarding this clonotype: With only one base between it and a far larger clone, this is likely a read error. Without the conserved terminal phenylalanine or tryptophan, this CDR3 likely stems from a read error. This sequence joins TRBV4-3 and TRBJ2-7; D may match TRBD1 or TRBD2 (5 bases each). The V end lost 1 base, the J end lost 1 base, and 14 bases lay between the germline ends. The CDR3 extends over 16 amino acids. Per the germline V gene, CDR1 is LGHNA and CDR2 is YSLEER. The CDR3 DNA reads TGCGCCAGCAGCCAAGCGGGACCCAGCCTTTCCTACGAGCAGTACCTC. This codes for CASSQAGPSLSYEQYL.

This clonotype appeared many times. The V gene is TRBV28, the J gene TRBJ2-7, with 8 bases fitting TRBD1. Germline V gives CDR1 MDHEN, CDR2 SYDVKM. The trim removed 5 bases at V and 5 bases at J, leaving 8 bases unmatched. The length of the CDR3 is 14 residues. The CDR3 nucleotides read TGTGCCAGCAGTCAGACAGGGGATCGGAACGAGCAGTACTTC. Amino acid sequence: CASSQTGDRNEQYF.

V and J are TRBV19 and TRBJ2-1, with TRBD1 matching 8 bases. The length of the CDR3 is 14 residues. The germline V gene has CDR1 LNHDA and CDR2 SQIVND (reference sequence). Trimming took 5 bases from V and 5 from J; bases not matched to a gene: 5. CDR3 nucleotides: TGTGCCAGTAGTGTCAACAGGGGGAACAATGAGCAGTTCTTC. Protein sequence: CASSVNRGNNEQFF.

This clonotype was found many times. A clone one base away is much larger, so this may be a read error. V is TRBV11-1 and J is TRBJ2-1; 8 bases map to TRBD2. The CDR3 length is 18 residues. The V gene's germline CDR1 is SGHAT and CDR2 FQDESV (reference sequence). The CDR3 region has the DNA TGTGCCAGCAGCTTGGGTCCAGGGCGGGAGGCCCCTTACAATGGGCAGTTCTTC. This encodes CASSLGPGREAPYNGQFF.

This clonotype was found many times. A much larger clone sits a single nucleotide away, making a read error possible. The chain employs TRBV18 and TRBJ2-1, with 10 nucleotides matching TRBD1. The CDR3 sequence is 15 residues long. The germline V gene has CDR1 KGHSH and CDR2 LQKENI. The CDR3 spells CASSRTGGIYNGQFF. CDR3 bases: TGTGCCAGCTCCAGGACAGGGGGAATCTACAATGGGCAGTTCTTC.

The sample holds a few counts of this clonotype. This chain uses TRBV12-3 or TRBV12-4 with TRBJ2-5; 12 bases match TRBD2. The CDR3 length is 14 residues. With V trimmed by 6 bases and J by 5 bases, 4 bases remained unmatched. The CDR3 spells CASRLAGGQETQYF. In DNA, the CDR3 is TGTGCCAGCAGACTAGCGGGAGGCCAGGAGACCCAGTACTTC.

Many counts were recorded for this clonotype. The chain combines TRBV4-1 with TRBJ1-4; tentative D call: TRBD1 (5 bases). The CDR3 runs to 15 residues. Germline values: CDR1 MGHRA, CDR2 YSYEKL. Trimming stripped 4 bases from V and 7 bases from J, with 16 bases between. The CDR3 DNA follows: TGCGCCAGCAGCCCGGGTGGGGGGGTCGGTGAAAAACTGTTTTTT. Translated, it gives CASSPGGGVGEKLFF.

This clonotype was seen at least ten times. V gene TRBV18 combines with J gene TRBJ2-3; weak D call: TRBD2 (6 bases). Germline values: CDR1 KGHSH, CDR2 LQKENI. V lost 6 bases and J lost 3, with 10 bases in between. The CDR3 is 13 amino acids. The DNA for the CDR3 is TGTGCCAGCTCCTCAGGAGGGACAGATACGCAGTATTTT. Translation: CASSSGGTDTQYF.

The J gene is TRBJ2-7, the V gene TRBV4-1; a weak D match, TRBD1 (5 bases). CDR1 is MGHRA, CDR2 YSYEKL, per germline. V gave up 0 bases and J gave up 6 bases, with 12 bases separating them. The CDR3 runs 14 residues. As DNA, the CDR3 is TGCGCCAGCAGCCAAGAGGCCAGGGCCGTCGAGCAGTACTTC. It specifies CASSQEARAVEQYF.

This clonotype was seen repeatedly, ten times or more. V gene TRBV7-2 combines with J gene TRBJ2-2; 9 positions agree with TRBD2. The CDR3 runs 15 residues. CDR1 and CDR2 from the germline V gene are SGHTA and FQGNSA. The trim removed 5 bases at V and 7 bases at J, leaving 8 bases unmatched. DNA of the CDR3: TGTGCCAGCAGCGTCCCGGCGGGGGGGGTCGGGGAGCTGTTTTTT. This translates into CASSVPAGGVGELFF.

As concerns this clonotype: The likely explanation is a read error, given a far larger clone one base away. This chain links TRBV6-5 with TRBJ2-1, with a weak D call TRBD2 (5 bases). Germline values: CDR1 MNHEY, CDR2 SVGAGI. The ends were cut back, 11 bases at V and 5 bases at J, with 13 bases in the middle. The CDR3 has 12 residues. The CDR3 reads CACPGVHNEQFF. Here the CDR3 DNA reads TGTGCCTGCCCCGGGGTCCACAATGAGCAGTTCTTC.

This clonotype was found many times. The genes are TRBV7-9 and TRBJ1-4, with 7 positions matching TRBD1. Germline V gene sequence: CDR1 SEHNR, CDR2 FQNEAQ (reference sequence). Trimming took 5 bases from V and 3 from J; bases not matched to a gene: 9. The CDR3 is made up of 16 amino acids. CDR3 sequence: CASSIPGTVSNEKLFF. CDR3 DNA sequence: TGTGCCAGCAGCATTCCCGGGACAGTGTCTAATGAAAAACTGTTTTTT.